A selection of T cell receptor beta chains follows, all from one sample in a study of blood T cell repertoires in COVID-19. Generated by immunoSEQ multiplex PCR, the TCRdb table keeps only in-frame clones and is missing some. The sample holds under 200,000 clones, around 86% seen once. Sample: peripheral blood. The source is a man aged 55-75 years with COVID-19, enrolled during active disease. CDR3s include the opening cysteine and the closing phenylalanine or tryptophan. A D gene is named only where the DNA matches it firmly. Rows give clone size only sometimes, using once, few, many, or a class for an expanded clone.

d_call	j_call	v_call	clone_size	cdr3_aa	cdr3_nt
NA	TRBJ2-7	TRBV5-6	NA	CASSWGDSYSYEQYF	TGTGCCAGCAGCTGGGGGGACAGTTACTCCTACGAGCAGTACTTC
NA	TRBJ2-1	TRBV4-3	NA	CASSQDGASYNEQFF	TGCGCCAGCAGCCAAGACGGTGCCTCCTACAATGAGCAGTTCTTC
NA	TRBJ1-2	TRBV19	NA	CASSIAMRQAYYGYTF	TGTGCCAGTAGTATAGCAATGAGACAGGCCTACTATGGCTACACCTTC
NA	TRBJ1-1	TRBV30	few	CAWMLQTMNTEAFF	TGTGCCTGGATGCTACAGACGATGAACACTGAAGCTTTCTTT
TRBD1	TRBJ2-3	TRBV11-3	NA	CASNPGPQQGNTQYF	TGTGCCAGCAACCCGGGGCCCCAACAGGGGAATACGCAGTATTTT
TRBD2	TRBJ2-5	TRBV6-2/TRBV6-3	NA	CASSSVLAGVAQYF	TGTGCCAGCAGTTCAGTGTTAGCGGGAGTGGCCCAGTACTTC
TRBD1	TRBJ1-1	TRBV29-1	few	CSVRDSEAFF	TGCAGCGTACGGGACAGTGAAGCTTTCTTT
NA	TRBJ1-1	TRBV29-1	NA	CSGGVGAEAFF	TGCAGCGGGGGGGTCGGAGCTGAAGCTTTCTTT
NA	TRBJ1-5	TRBV12-3/TRBV12-4	NA	CASSALSNQPQHF	TGTGCCAGCAGTGCGTTAAGCAATCAGCCCCAGCATTTT
TRBD1	TRBJ1-1	TRBV5-1	NA	CASSPDHGQGVAEAFF	TGCGCCAGCAGCCCGGACCATGGACAGGGCGTAGCTGAAGCTTTCTTT
NA	TRBJ2-3	TRBV11-2	NA	CASSRGYGTDTQYF	TGTGCCAGCAGTAGGGGTTATGGCACAGATACGCAGTATTTT
TRBD2	TRBJ2-5	TRBV5-4	NA	CASSLLVFAGVQETQYF	TGTGCCAGCAGCTTGCTCGTCTTCGCGGGGGTTCAGGAGACCCAGTACTTC
NA	TRBJ1-5	TRBV2	NA	CASSGEQLQPQHF	TGTGCCAGCAGTGGAGAACAGCTTCAGCCCCAGCATTTT
NA	TRBJ2-1	TRBV5-4	NA	CASSLSQAISYNEQFF	TGTGCCAGCAGCTTGTCCCAGGCTATATCCTACAATGAGCAGTTCTTC
TRBD1	TRBJ2-7	TRBV18	NA	CASSPLGTGTYEQYF	TGTGCCAGCTCACCACTTGGGACAGGAACCTACGAGCAGTACTTC
TRBD1	TRBJ1-1	TRBV19	NA	CASNRQGPSNTEAFF	TGTGCCAGTAACCGACAGGGACCTTCAAACACTGAAGCTTTCTTT
TRBD1	TRBJ2-2	TRBV24-1	NA	CATSLGQGVGTGELFF	TGTGCCACCAGTCTCGGACAGGGGGTAGGCACCGGGGAGCTGTTTTTT
NA	TRBJ1-1	TRBV11-3	NA	CASSSDSQRTEAFF	TGTGCCAGCAGCTCGGACAGCCAACGCACTGAAGCTTTCTTT
NA	TRBJ2-5	TRBV6-1	NA	CASTLTSGIQYF	TGTGCCAGCACCCTAACATCAGGGATCCAGTACTTC
NA	TRBJ1-5	TRBV5-8	few	CASSTEQGLRNQPQHF	TGTGCCAGCAGCACCGAACAGGGTCTGCGCAATCAGCCCCAGCATTTT
TRBD1	TRBJ2-3	TRBV18	few	CASSLGQGSTDTQYF	TGTGCCAGCTCACTAGGACAGGGAAGCACAGATACGCAGTATTTT
NA	TRBJ2-1	TRBV9	NA	CASSVVGDSSYNEQFF	TGTGCCAGCAGCGTAGTAGGAGATAGCTCCTACAATGAGCAGTTCTTC
TRBD2	TRBJ2-3	TRBV29-1	NA	CSVGVGRGGTDTQYF	TGCAGCGTCGGAGTGGGGAGGGGAGGCACAGATACGCAGTATTTT
TRBD1	TRBJ1-2	TRBV27	few	CASSTRDRGGYGYTF	TGTGCCAGCAGTACCCGGGACAGGGGAGGCTATGGCTACACCTTC
NA	TRBJ1-2	TRBV11-2	NA	CASSLGEKSNYGYTF	TGTGCCAGCAGCTTAGGGGAGAAAAGCAACTATGGCTACACCTTC
TRBD1	TRBJ2-5	TRBV7-3	NA	CASSFGTGAQETQYF	TGTGCCAGCAGCTTTGGGACAGGGGCCCAAGAGACCCAGTACTTC
TRBD2	TRBJ2-2	TRBV7-8	NA	CASSLAETSGRIGELFF	TGTGCCAGCAGCTTAGCCGAGACTAGCGGGAGAATCGGGGAGCTGTTTTTT
TRBD1	TRBJ1-2	TRBV7-9	NA	CASSDGQGYGYTF	TGTGCCAGCAGCGACGGACAGGGGTATGGCTACACCTTC
TRBD1	TRBJ2-6	TRBV7-6	NA	CASSLPGQSSGANVLTF	TGTGCCAGCAGCTTACCGGGACAGTCCTCTGGGGCCAACGTCCTGACTTTC
NA	TRBJ1-2	TRBV11-2	NA	CASSSSPTVAGVF	TGTGCCAGCAGCTCCTCCCCAACGGTGGCAGGGGTCTTC
NA	TRBJ1-3	TRBV9	few	CASSVGTVTGNTIYF	TGTGCCAGCAGCGTAGGAACGGTTACTGGAAACACCATATATTTT
NA	TRBJ1-1	TRBV21-1	NA	CASSKIIRCTEAFF	TGTGCCAGCAGCAAAATAATCCGGTGCACTGAAGCTTTCTTT
NA	TRBJ2-7	TRBV7-9	NA	CASSLSPARALYEQYF	TGTGCCAGCAGCTTAAGTCCCGCCAGGGCCCTCTACGAGCAGTACTTC
TRBD2	TRBJ2-2	TRBV19	NA	CASNGAGLAGTGELFF	TGTGCCAGTAACGGGGCAGGACTAGCTGGAACCGGGGAGCTGTTTTTT
TRBD1	TRBJ1-5	TRBV28	few	CASSLSGGGQPQHF	TGTGCCAGCAGTTTATCAGGGGGCGGTCAGCCCCAGCATTTT
NA	TRBJ1-2	TRBV27	NA	CASSLTPSAIGYTF	TGTGCCAGCAGTCTCACTCCGTCTGCTATTGGCTACACCTTC
TRBD1	TRBJ1-4	TRBV7-9	NA	CARKTTGAGHEKLFF	TGTGCCCGAAAAACCACAGGGGCGGGTCATGAAAAACTGTTTTTT
NA	TRBJ1-1	TRBV27	NA	CASRALDGAFF	TGTGCCAGCAGAGCCCTAGATGGGGCTTTCTTT
TRBD1	TRBJ1-6	TRBV18	NA	CASSALRQGSNNSPLHF	TGTGCCAGCTCAGCACTCCGACAGGGCTCAAATAATTCACCCCTCCACTTT
TRBD2	TRBJ2-1	TRBV24-1	NA	CATSDFRLAGGNEQFF	TGTGCCACCAGTGATTTCCGACTAGCGGGAGGGAATGAGCAGTTCTTC
NA	TRBJ2-5	TRBV5-1	NA	CASSSSGNPGAETQYF	TGCGCCAGCAGCTCGTCAGGGAATCCGGGAGCGGAGACCCAGTACTTC